Given below is one TCR beta chain in context. The data originate from a study of blood T cell repertoires in COVID-19. In the original workflow: The assay estimated nucleated cells by amplifying reference gene primers. This table comes from immunoSEQ multiplex PCR, and its TCRdb copy is limited to in-frame clones, with some not included. That table supplies the V and J calls and clone size; D and trimming were determined from the DNA. The sample contains about 110,000 clones, about four fifths of which appear only once. The V gene's germline CDR1 is SGHRS and CDR2 YFSETQ. V lost 0 bases, J lost 13 bases, and 10 bases stayed unmatched. This CDR3 has 15 amino acids.

J is TRBJ1-4 and V is TRBV5-1; 9 nucleotides line up with TRBD1. The sequence was obtained from a woman aged 55-70 years with acute or convalescent COVID-19. The specimen was peripheral blood. The CDR3 loop reads CASSLGGTGKVLLFF. CDR3 DNA sequence: TGCGCCAGCAGCTTGGGAGGGACAGGGAAGGTGCTACTGTTTTTT.